These 24 T cell receptor beta chains came from one sample sequenced in a study of T-cell memory formation after mild COVID-19. MiXCR, applied by TCRdb to the 5' RACE reads, yields one record per CDR3 protein. The profile covers hundreds of thousands of distinct CDR3 sequences, with roughly a fifth appearing a single time and under 25% taken by the ten largest. Sample: PBMCs or a T cell subset sorted from them (not recorded which). The receptors originated from a man younger than 35 who had mild COVID-19 (a few samples of this study predate the infection). Cell type and time point are not known.

This clonotype was seen only a few times. V usage is TRBV7-9 and J usage is TRBJ2-7; perhaps TRBD1 as D (6 bases). Germline CDR1 is SEHNR and CDR2 is FQNEAQ (reference sequence). V was cut by 2 bases and J by 6 bases, with 14 bases left in between. The CDR3 loop spans 14 amino acids. Here the CDR3 DNA reads TGTGCCAGCAGCTTACTTCAGGGGAGCGGCGAGCAGTACGTC. It encodes CASSLLQGSGEQYV.

The chain joins TRBV7-9 to TRBJ2-1; 10 bases line up with TRBD1. CDR3 length equals 16 residues. The germline gives CDR1 SEHNR, CDR2 FQNEAQ (reference sequence). Trimming removed 2 bases from V and 8 bases from J; junction bases left unmatched: 9. The CDR3 spells CASSLSRDRGGDEQFF. CDR3 coding DNA: TGTGCCAGCAGCTTATCACGGGACAGGGGAGGCGATGAGCAGTTCTTC.

V gene TRBV7-2 combines with J gene TRBJ2-5; D unclear. The CDR3 is 14 amino acids. CDR1 SGHTA and CDR2 FQGNSA come from the germline V gene. The V gene lost 5 bases and the J gene lost 5 bases, with 15 bases spanning the gap. Written as DNA, the CDR3 is TGTGCCAGCAGCCCCTTTAGGGCCGGGGAGACCCAGTACTTC. Amino acids: CASSPFRAGETQYF.

The V and J genes are TRBV6-5 and TRBJ2-7; 9 bases line up with TRBD2. From germline, CDR1 is MNHEY and CDR2 SVGAGI. V dropped 0 bases and J dropped 6; count of bases not matched to a gene: 6. There are 15 residues in the CDR3. The CDR3 region has the DNA TGTGCCAGCAGTTACTCCCCCGGGACTAGCTCCGAGCAGTACTTC. Translating gives CASSYSPGTSSEQYF.

In its sample, this clonotype was seen a few times. The chain links TRBV12-3 or TRBV12-4 to TRBJ2-5, with D uncertain. The CDR3 is 13 amino acids. V was shortened by 6 bases and J by 1 base, with 9 bases between the two germline ends. The CDR3 sequence: CASRPQFQETQYF. CDR3 in DNA: TGTGCCAGCAGGCCCCAGTTCCAAGAGACCCAGTACTTC.

This clonotype occurred a few times. The chain couples TRBV10-3 to TRBJ2-1, with 10 bases matching TRBD2. CDR1 is ENHRY and CDR2 is SYGVKD in the germline V gene. V shed 7 bases and J 6 bases; nucleotides not matched to a gene: 6. The CDR3 loop spans 14 amino acids. DNA of the CDR3: TGTGCCATCAACCCGGGACTAGCGCTCAATGAGCAGTTCTTC. Protein: CAINPGLALNEQFF.

This clonotype was recorded a few times. The rearrangement joins TRBV12-3 or TRBV12-4 to TRBJ1-3; D ambiguous. Trimming left V 3 bases short and J 0 bases short, with 6 bases between. The CDR3 extends over 14 amino acids. The CDR3 region has the DNA TGTGCCAGCAGTTTTTCCTCCTCTGGAAACACCATATATTTT. As protein: CASSFSSSGNTIYF.

This clonotype has ten or more counts. This rearrangement joins TRBV6-2 or TRBV6-3 to TRBJ1-3; TRBD1 is a possible D gene (5 bases). In germline, CDR1 is MNHEY, CDR2 SVGEGT. The CDR3 has 17 residues. The V gene lost 3 bases and the J gene lost 0 bases, with 15 bases spanning the gap. The CDR3 DNA reads as TGTGCCAGCAGTTATTCGGGACTTCGGAGCTCTGGAAACACCATATATTTT. Translating it yields CASSYSGLRSSGNTIYF.

V is TRBV4-2 and J is TRBJ2-7, with D possibly TRBD2 on 6 matching bases. The CDR3 extends over 14 amino acids. V lost 4 bases, J lost 3 bases, and 13 bases lay in between. CDR1 and CDR2 (germline): LGHNA, YNFKEQ. This CDR3 is CASSLGGIGYEQYF. CDR3 sequence (DNA): TGTGCCAGCAGCCTTGGGGGGATCGGCTACGAGCAGTACTTC.

The chain recombines TRBV20-1 with TRBJ1-4; D unclear. CDR1 is DFQATT, CDR2 SNEGSKA, per germline (reference sequence). Between the trimmed V and J ends, which lost 3 bases and 7 bases, there was a span of 18 bases. CDR3 size: 15 residues. DNA for the CDR3: TGCAGTGCTAGGGACCTAGCGGGAAGCTCTGAAAAACTGTTTTTT. Translated, it gives CSARDLAGSSEKLFF.

This clonotype was seen a single time. The CDR3, as DNA: TGCGCCAGCAGCTTGGCCTCGGGTAATGAAAAACTGTTTTTT. It specifies CASSLASGNEKLFF. The V and J genes are TRBV5-1 and TRBJ1-4, with unresolved D. Germline lookup yields CDR1 SGHRS and CDR2 YFSETQ. Trimming took 0 bases from V and 4 from J, leaving 7 bases between them. The CDR3 length is 14 residues.

The V gene is TRBV12-3 or TRBV12-4, the J gene TRBJ1-6; D remains unclear. The V end was cut by 8 bases, the J end by 0 bases, with 5 bases between. The CDR3 covers 13 residues. CDR3 region: CASWDSYNSPLHF. The CDR3 nucleotides are TGTGCCAGCTGGGACTCCTATAATTCACCCCTCCACTTT.

As to this clonotype: One end of the junction does not line up with germline, which may come from a read error. The chain links TRBV7-9 to TRBJ1-1; unclear D gene. The germline gives CDR1 SEHNR, CDR2 FQNEAQ (reference sequence). CDR3 length equals 12 residues. The CDR3 DNA is TGTGCCACCAGCCACCCGGCCGAGGAAGCTTTCTTT. This gives the protein CATSHPAEEAFF. The full variable domain, rest sourced from reference TRBV7-9 and TRBJ1-1, is DTGVSQNPRHKITKRGQNVTFRCDPISEHNRLYWYRQTLGQGPEFLTYFQNEAQLEKSRLLSDRFSAERPKGSFSTLEIQRTEQGDSAMYLCATSHPAEEAFFGQGTRLTVV.

This clonotype was counted only a few times. V gene TRBV19 combines with J gene TRBJ1-6; no definite D call. With 3 bases removed from V and 6 bases from J, the gap between germline ends came to 9 bases. The germline CDR1 and CDR2 sequences are LNHDA and SQIVND (reference sequence). The CDR3 extends over 14 amino acids. CDR3 bases: TGTGCCAGTAGTATTTGGGGAACTAATTCACCCCTCCACTTT. It yields the protein CASSIWGTNSPLHF.

The table lists this clonotype with many counts. The genes are TRBV5-6 and TRBJ2-3; no clear D. The CDR3 has 11 amino acids. CDR1 and CDR2 from the germline V gene are SGHDT and YYEEEE. The V gene lost 3 bases and the J gene lost 6 bases, with 5 bases spanning the gap. CDR3 nucleotide sequence: TGTGCCAGCAGCTGGGTGGATACGCAGTATTTT. It is translated as CASSWVDTQYF. The full variable domain, its missing parts supplied by reference TRBV5-6 and TRBJ2-3, is DAGVTQSPTHLIKTRGQQVTLRCSPKSGHDTVSWYQQALGQGPQFIFQYYEEEERQRGNFPDRFSGHQFPNYSSELNVNALLLGDSALYLCASSWVDTQYFGPGTRLTVL.

This clonotype was counted a few times. This rearrangement joins TRBV4-3 to TRBJ2-2; D gene unclear. The germline V gene has CDR1 LGHNA and CDR2 YSLEER. The CDR3 sequence is 17 residues long. V lost 5 bases, J lost 2 bases, and 18 bases lay in between. The CDR3: CASSTEYEQLNTGELFF. CDR3 DNA sequence: TGCGCCAGCAGCACAGAATACGAGCAGTTAAACACCGGGGAGCTGTTTTTT.

The chain is built from TRBV9 and TRBJ2-7, with 7 nucleotides matching TRBD1. This CDR3 region has 13 residues. V lost 3 bases, J lost 6 bases, and 6 bases stayed unmatched. CDR1 and CDR2 from the germline V gene are SGDLS and YYNGEE. This chain's CDR3 is CASSGDRVTEQYV. The CDR3, as DNA: TGTGCCAGCAGCGGCGACAGGGTGACCGAGCAGTACGTC.

The V and J genes are TRBV20-1 and TRBJ2-1; TRBD1 matches 11 bases. Germline V CDR1 and CDR2: DFQATT, SNEGSKA (reference sequence). The CDR3 has 14 residues. The V and J ends lost 4 bases and 8 bases, in that order; junction bases with no gene match: 7. CDR3 DNA: TGCAGTGCTACAGGACAGGGGGCCTGGGATGAGCAGTTCTTC. This gives the protein CSATGQGAWDEQFF.

V gene TRBV18 combines with J gene TRBJ2-1; TRBD2 is a possible D gene (6 bases). V lost 3 bases to trimming and J lost 7 bases, with 13 bases between them. Germline V CDR1 and CDR2: KGHSH, LQKENI. This CDR3 region has 14 residues. The CDR3 DNA sequence: TGTGCCAGCTCACCGCGGGATGGGAGGAATGAGCAGTTCTTC. Amino acid sequence: CASSPRDGRNEQFF.

This clonotype was observed a handful of times. The rearrangement joins TRBV20-1 to TRBJ2-3; D is perhaps TRBD1 (6 bases). The length of the CDR3 is 14 residues. CDR1 and CDR2 from the germline V gene are DFQATT and SNEGSKA (reference sequence). Trimming left V 6 bases short and J 0 bases short, with 13 bases between. CDR3 bases: TGCAGTGCGAGGCCAGGGGCTAGCACAGATACGCAGTATTTT. It is translated as CSARPGASTDTQYF.

This clonotype came up a few times. The chain combines TRBV6-2 or TRBV6-3 with TRBJ2-6; TRBD1 agrees at 8 bases. The CDR3 spans 16 residues. Looked up from germline, CDR1 is MNHEY and CDR2 is SVGEGT. V lost 9 bases to trimming and J lost 1 base; unmatched junction nucleotides: 8. This CDR3 is CASRGRGQSGANVLTF. The CDR3 nucleotides are TGTGCCAGTCGAGGCAGGGGGCAGTCTGGGGCCAACGTCCTGACTTTC.

This clonotype turned up a few times. The chain couples TRBV7-2 to TRBJ2-5; 9 bases match TRBD1. Germline V lookup: CDR1 SGHTA, CDR2 FQGNSA. The CDR3 sequence is 13 residues long. Unmatched junction bases numbered 5, after V lost 7 bases and J lost 5 bases. The DNA for the CDR3 is TGTGCCAGCACTCACAGGGGGCGGGAGACCCAGTACTTC. Translated: CASTHRGRETQYF.

The chain recombines TRBV15 with TRBJ2-3; TRBD2 agrees at 8 bases. The germline V gene encodes CDR1 LNHNV and CDR2 YYDKDF (reference sequence). V lost 5 bases and J lost 2; bases outside the gene matches: 12. CDR3 length equals 17 residues. The CDR3 sequence: CATSPSGGGRFTDTQYF. In nucleotides, the CDR3 is TGTGCCACCAGCCCCTCGGGAGGGGGGCGCTTCACAGATACGCAGTATTTT.

This clonotype has only a few counts. In DNA, the CDR3 is TGTGCCAGCAGCCAAAGCCACGGGGGGTACACTGAAGCTTTCTTT. It is translated as CASSQSHGGYTEAFF. This chain joins TRBV14 and TRBJ1-1, with a tentative D call TRBD1 (5 bases). CDR1 and CDR2 (germline): SGHDN, FVKESK. V lost 2 bases to trimming and J lost 3 bases, with 13 bases between them. This CDR3 is 15 amino acids long.